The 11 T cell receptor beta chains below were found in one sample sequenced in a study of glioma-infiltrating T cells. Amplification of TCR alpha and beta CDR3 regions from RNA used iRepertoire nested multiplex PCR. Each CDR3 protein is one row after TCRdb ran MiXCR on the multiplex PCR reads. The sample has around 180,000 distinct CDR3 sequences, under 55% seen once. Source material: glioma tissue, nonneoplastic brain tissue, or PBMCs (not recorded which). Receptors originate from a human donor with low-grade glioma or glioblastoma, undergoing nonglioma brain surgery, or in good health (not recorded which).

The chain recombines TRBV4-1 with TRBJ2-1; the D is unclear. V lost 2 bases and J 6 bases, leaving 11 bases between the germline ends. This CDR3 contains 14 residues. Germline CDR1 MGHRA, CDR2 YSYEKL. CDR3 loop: CASSQPDTPNEQFF. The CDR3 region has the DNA TGCGCCAGCAGCCAACCTGACACCCCCAATGAGCAGTTCTTC.

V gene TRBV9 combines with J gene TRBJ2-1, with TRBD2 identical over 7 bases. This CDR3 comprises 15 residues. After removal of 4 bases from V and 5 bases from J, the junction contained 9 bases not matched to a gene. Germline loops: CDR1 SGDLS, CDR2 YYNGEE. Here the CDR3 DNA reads TGTGCCAGCAGCAGAGCGGGGAGTACTGACAATGAGCAGTTCTTC. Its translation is CASSRAGSTDNEQFF.

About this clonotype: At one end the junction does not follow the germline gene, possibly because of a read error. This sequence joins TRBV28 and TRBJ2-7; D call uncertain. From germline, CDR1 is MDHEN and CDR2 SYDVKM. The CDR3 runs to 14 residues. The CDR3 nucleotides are TGTGCCAGAAGTTCGCTCCCAGAACGACACGAGCAGTACTTC. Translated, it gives CARSSLPERHEQYF.

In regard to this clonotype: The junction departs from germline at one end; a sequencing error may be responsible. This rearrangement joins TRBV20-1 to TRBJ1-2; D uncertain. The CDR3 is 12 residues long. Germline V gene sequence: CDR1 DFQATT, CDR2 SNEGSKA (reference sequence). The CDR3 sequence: CSARLENYVYTF. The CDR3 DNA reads TGCAGTGCACGGCTAGAGAACTATGTCTACACCTTC.

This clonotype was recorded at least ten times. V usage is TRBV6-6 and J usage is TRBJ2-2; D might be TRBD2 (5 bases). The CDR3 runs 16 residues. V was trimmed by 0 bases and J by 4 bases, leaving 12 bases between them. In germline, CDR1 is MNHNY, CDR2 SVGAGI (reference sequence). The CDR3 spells CASSYSSRVFTGELFF. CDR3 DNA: TGTGCCAGCAGTTACTCGTCGCGGGTATTCACCGGGGAGCTGTTTTTT.

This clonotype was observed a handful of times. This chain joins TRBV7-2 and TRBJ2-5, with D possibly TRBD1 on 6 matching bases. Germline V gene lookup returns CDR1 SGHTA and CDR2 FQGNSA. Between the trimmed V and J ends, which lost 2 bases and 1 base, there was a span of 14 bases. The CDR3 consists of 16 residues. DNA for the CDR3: TGTGCCAGCAGCTTATCTTTAGACAGGACCCAAGAGACCCAGTACTTC. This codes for CASSLSLDRTQETQYF. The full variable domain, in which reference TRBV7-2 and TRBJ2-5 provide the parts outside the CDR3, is GAGVSQSPSNKVTEKGKDVELRCDPISGHTALYWYRQSLGQGLEFLIYFQGNSAPDKSGLPSDRFSAERTGGSVSTLTIQRTQQEDSAVYLCASSLSLDRTQETQYFGPGTRLLVL.

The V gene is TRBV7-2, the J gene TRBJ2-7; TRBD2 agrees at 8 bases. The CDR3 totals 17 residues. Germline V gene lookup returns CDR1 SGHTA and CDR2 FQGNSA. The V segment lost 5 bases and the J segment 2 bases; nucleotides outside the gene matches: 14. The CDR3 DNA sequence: TGTGCCAGCAGCCTTAGTGTCACTAGCGGAAAGCCCTACGAGCAGTACTTC. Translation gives CASSLSVTSGKPYEQYF.

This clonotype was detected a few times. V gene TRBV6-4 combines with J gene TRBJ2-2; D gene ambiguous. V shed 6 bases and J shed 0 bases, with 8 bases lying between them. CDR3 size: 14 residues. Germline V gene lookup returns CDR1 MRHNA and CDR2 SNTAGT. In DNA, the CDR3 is TGTGCCAGCAGCGGTCAGTCGAACACCGGGGAGCTGTTTTTT. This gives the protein CASSGQSNTGELFF.

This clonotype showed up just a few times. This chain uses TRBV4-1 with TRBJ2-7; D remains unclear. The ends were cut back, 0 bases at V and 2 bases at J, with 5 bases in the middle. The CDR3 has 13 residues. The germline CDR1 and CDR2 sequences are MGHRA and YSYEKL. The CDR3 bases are TGCGCCAGCAGCCAAGACTTACCCTACGAGCAGTACTTC. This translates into CASSQDLPYEQYF.

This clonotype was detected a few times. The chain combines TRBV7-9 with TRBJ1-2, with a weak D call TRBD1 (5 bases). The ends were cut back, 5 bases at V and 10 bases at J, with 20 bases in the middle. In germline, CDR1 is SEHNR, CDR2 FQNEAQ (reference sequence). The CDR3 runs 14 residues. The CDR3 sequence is CASSPAGIFRYYTF. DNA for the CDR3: TGTGCCAGCAGCCCCGCAGGGATCTTCCGATACTACACCTTC.

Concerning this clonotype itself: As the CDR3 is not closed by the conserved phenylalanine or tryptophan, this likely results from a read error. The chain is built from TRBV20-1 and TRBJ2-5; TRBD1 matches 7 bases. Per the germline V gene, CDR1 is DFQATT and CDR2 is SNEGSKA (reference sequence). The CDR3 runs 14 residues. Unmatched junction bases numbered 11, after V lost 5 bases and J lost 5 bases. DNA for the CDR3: TGCAGTGCTCAGACAGGGAACTTCCGTGAGACCCAGTACCTC. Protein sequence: CSAQTGNFRETQYL.